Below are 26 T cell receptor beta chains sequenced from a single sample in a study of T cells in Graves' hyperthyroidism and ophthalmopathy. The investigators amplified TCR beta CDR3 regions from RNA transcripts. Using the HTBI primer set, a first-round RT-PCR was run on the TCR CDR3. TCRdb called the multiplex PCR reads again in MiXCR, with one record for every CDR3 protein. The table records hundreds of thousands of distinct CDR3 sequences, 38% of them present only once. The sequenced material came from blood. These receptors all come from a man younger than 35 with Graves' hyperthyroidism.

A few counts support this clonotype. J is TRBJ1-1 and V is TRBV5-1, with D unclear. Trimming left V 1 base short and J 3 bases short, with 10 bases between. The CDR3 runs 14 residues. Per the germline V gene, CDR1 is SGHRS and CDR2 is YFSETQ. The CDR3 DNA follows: TGCGCCAGCAGCTTGACAAGGGAGGACACTGAAGCTTTCTTT. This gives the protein CASSLTREDTEAFF.

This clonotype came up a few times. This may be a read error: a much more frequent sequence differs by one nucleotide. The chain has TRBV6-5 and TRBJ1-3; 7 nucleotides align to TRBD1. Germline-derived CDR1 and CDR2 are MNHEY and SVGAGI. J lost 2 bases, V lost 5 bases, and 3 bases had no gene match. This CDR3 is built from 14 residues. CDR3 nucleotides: TGTGCCAGCAGTGGCAGGGGGACTGGAAACACCATATATTTT. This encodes CASSGRGTGNTIYF.

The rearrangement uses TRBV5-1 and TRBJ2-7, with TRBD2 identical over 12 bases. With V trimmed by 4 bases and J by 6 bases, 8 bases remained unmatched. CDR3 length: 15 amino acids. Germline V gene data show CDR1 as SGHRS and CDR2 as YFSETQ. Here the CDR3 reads CASSQSSGRAFEQYF. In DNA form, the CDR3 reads TGCGCCAGCAGCCAATCTAGCGGGAGGGCCTTCGAGCAGTACTTC.

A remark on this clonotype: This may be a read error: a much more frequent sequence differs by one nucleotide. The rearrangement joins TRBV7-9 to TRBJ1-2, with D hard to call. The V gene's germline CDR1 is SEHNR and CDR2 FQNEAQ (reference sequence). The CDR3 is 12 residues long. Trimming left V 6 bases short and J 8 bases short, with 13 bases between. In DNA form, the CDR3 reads TGTGCCAGCAGATCGGAGTCAGGAGGCTACACCTTC. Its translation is CASRSESGGYTF. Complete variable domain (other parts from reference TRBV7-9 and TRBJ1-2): DTGVSQNPRHKITKRGQNVTFRCDPISEHNRLYWYRQTLGQGPEFLTYFQNEAQLEKSRLLSDRFSAERPKGSFSTLEIQRTEQGDSAMYLCASRSESGGYTFGSGTRLTVV.

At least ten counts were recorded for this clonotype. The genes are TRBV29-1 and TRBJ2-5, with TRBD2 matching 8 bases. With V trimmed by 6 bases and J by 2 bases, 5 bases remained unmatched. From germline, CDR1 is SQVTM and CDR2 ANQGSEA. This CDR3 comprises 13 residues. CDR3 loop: CSVHRGGQETQYF. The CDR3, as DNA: TGCAGCGTCCACCGGGGGGGTCAAGAGACCCAGTACTTC.

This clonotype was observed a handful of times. The DNA of the CDR3 is TGTGCCAGCAGACGCGCAGGGGATAGCTATGGCTACACCTTC. This codes for CASRRAGDSYGYTF. The V call is TRBV6-5, the J call TRBJ1-2; the D gene is possibly TRBD1 (6 bases). Trimming stripped 6 bases from V and 4 bases from J, with 15 bases between. The CDR3 covers 14 residues. Per the germline V gene, CDR1 is MNHEY and CDR2 is SVGAGI.

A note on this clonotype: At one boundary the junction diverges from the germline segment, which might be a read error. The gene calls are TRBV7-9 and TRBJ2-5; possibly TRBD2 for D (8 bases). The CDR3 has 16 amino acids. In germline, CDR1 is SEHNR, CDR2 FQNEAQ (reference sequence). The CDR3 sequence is CASSLRTGGGQETKYF. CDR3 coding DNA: TGTGCCAGCAGCCTCAGGACAGGCGGGGGGCAAGAGACCAAGTACTTC.

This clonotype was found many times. The CDR3 spells CASSYRASGSYEQYF. In DNA form, the CDR3 reads TGTGCCAGCAGTTATAGGGCTAGCGGGAGTTACGAGCAGTACTTC. This chain connects TRBV7-2 to TRBJ2-7, with 10 positions matching TRBD2. Unmatched junction bases numbered 9, after V lost 6 bases and J lost 4 bases. Germline lookup yields CDR1 SGHTA and CDR2 FQGNSA. The length of the CDR3 is 15 residues.

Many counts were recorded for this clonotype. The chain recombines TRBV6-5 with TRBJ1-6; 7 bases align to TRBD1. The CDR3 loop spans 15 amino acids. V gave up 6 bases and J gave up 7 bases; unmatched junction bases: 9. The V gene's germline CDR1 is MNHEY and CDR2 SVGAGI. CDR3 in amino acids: CASRPETGLNSPLHF. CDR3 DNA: TGTGCCAGCAGACCGGAGACAGGGCTCAATTCACCCCTCCACTTT.

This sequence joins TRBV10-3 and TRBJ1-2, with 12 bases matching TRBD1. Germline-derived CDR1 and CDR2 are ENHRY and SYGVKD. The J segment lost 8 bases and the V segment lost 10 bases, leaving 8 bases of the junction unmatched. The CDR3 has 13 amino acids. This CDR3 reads CATGTGGIQGYTF. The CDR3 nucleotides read TGTGCCACCGGGACAGGGGGCATTCAAGGCTACACCTTC.

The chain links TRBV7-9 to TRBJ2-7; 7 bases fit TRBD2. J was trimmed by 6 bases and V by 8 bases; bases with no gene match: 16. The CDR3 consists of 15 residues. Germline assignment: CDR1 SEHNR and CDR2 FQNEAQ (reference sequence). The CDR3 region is CASGPLGGSISEQYF. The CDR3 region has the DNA TGTGCCAGCGGGCCCCTTGGCGGGAGCATTAGCGAGCAGTACTTC.

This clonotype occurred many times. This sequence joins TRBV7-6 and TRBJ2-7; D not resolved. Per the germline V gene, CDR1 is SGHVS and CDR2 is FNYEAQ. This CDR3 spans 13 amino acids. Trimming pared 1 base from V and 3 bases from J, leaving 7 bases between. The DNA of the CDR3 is TGTGCCAGCAGCTTAGGGGTAGACTACGAGCAGTACTTC. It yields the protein CASSLGVDYEQYF.

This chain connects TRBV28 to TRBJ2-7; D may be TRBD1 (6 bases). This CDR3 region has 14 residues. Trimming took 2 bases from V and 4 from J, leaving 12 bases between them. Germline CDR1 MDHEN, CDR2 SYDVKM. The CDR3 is CASSLIHQGYEQYF. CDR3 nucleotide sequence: TGTGCCAGCAGTTTAATCCACCAGGGGTACGAGCAGTACTTC.

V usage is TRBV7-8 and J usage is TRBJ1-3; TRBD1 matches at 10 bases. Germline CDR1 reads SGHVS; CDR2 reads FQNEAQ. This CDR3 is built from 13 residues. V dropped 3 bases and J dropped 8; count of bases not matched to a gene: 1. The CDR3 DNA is TGTGCCAGCAGCTTGGGACAGGGGCACACCATATATTTT. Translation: CASSLGQGHTIYF.

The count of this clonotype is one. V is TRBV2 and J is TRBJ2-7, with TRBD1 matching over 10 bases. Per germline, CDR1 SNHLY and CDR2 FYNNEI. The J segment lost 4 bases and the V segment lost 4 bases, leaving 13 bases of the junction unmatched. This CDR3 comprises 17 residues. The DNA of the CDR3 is TGTGCCAGCAGTGTCACGGCCGGGACAGGGGTAGGGTACGAGCAGTACTTC. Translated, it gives CASSVTAGTGVGYEQYF.

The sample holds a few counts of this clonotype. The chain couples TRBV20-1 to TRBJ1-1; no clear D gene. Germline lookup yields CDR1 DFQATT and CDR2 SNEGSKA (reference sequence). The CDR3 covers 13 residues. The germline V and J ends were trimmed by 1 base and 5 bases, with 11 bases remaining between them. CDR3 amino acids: CSARGGSWTEAFF. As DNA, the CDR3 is TGCAGTGCTAGAGGTGGTAGTTGGACTGAAGCTTTCTTT.

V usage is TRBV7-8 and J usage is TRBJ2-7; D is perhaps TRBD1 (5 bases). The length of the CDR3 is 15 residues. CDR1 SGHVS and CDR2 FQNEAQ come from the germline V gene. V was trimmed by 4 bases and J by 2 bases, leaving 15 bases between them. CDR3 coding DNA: TGTGCCAGCAGCTGGGCCCTCGGACAAACCTACGAGCAGTACTTC. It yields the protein CASSWALGQTYEQYF.

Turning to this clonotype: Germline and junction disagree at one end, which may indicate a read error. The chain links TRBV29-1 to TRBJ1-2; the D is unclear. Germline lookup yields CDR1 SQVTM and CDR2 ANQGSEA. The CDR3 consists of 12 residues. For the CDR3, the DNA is TGCAGCGGAACGGACGGCCCCTATGACTACACCTTC. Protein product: CSGTDGPYDYTF.

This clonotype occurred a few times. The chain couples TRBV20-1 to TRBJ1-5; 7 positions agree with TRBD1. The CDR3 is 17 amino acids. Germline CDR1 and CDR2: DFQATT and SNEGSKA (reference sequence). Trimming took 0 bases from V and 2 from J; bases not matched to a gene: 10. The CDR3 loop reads CSARDGRAGGGNQPQHF. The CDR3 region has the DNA TGCAGTGCTAGAGATGGAAGGGCAGGGGGAGGCAATCAGCCCCAGCATTTT.

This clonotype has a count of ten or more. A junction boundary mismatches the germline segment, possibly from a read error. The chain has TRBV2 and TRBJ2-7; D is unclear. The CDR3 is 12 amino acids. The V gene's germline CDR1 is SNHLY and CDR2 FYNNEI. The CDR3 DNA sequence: TGTGCCAGTAGTGGTCGAACCTACGAGCAGTACTTC. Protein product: CASSGRTYEQYF.

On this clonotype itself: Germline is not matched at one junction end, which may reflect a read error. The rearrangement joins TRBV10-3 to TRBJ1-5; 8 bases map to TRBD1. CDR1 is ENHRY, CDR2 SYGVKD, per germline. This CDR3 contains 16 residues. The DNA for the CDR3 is TGTGCCAGCAGTTACTCGATAGGACAGGGAGGTCAGCCCCAGCATTTT. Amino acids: CASSYSIGQGGQPQHF.

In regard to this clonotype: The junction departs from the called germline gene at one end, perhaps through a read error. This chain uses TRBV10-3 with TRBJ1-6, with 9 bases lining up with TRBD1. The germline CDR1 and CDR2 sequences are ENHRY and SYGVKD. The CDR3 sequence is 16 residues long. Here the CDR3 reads CASSNTGGLARSPLHF. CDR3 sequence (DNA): TGTGCCAGCAGTAACACAGGGGGCCTTGCAAGATCACCCCTCCACTTT.

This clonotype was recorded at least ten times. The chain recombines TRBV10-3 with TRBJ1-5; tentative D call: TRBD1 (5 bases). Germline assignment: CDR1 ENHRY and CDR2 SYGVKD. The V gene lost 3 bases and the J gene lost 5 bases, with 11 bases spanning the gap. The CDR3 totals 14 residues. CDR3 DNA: TGTGCCATCAGTGAACGGGGGGGGGATCAGCCCCAGCATTTT. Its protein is CAISERGGDQPQHF.

The CDR3 spells CASSSHGELFF. DNA of the CDR3: TGTGCCAGCAGCTCTCACGGGGAGCTGTTTTTT. The rearrangement uses TRBV6-6 and TRBJ2-2; D gene ambiguous. The germline V gene has CDR1 MNHNY and CDR2 SVGAGI (reference sequence). This CDR3 is built from 11 residues. Deletions cut 6 bases from V and 7 bases from J, with 6 bases between.

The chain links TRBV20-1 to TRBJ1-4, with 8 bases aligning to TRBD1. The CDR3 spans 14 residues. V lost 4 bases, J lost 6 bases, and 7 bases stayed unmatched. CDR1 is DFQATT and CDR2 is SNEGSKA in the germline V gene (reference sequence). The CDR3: CSAMWTGRDEKLFF. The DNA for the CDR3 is TGCAGTGCTATGTGGACAGGGAGGGATGAAAAACTGTTTTTT.

The CDR3, as DNA: TGTGCCAGCAGCGGTGCACAGGCCAGGACGACCGAAGCTTTCTTT. It translates to CASSGAQARTTEAFF. The rearrangement joins TRBV9 to TRBJ1-1; tentatively, D is TRBD1 (5 bases). Germline lookup yields CDR1 SGDLS and CDR2 YYNGEE. This CDR3 has 15 residues. The V and J ends lost 3 bases and 8 bases respectively, with 20 bases between them.